This TCR beta chain derives from a study of T cell repertoires in cytomegalovirus infection. Study-level background: Through public TCR beta signatures, both CMV infection and matching HLA type were indicated.

This clonotype was counted a few times. Its antigen remains unidentified. Study conclusions and caveats: The study found HLA-C-restricted CMV-specific TCR beta clonotypes dominating the ex vivo response. People with CMV and the relevant HLA were identified by cumulative public TCR beta family frequency.

TCRdb analysed the reads with MiXCR anew, one entry per CDR3 protein. The sample contains hundreds of thousands of distinct CDR3 sequences, approximately 31% of which appear only once. Sequencing was performed on PBMCs. The receptor comes from a human donor in good health (CMV status not recorded). Some clones in this sample may be carry-over from other donors' samples.

The CDR3 is CSTGPETQYF. In nucleotides, the CDR3 is TGCAGCACAGGGCCAGAGACCCAGTACTTC. V gene TRBV20-1 combines with J gene TRBJ2-5; D might be TRBD1 (6 bases). Looked up from germline, CDR1 is DFQATT and CDR2 is SNEGSKA (reference sequence). The CDR3 has 10 residues.